The entry below gives a single T cell receptor (beta chain) sequence along with its context. This sample is drawn from a study of blood T cell repertoires in COVID-19. On the study more broadly: The United States, Italy and Spain were the sources of the acute and convalescent COVID-19 samples. Sources were T cells, B-cell-depleted T cells, or PBMCs; the material itself was cDNA or gDNA.

Trimming cost V 6 bases and J 0 bases, with 6 bases left between them. This CDR3 region has 12 residues. The germline V gene encodes CDR1 SNHLY and CDR2 FYNNEI. Clones were read by immunoSEQ multiplex PCR, and TCRdb kept only the in-frame ones, dropping some. The data show about 81,000 clones, around 92% seen once. The clonotype was recovered from a woman in her forties or fifties in a cohort sampled during active COVID-19. The sample taken for sequencing was peripheral blood. V is TRBV2 and J is TRBJ2-7, with D tentatively TRBD2 (6 bases). Here the CDR3 DNA reads TGTGCCAGCAGGCGGGACTCCTACGAGCAGTACTTC. Amino acid sequence: CASRRDSYEQYF.